These 32 T cell receptor beta chains came from one sample sequenced in a study of shared clonotypes between healthy human individuals. TCRdb keeps only in-frame clones here, not all; method: immunoSEQ multiplex PCR. This table has 950,000 to 1,300,000 clones, roughly 70% appearing once. The sample was memory CD4+ T cells sorted from blood. Subset here: CD45RA-negative fraction. These receptors all come from a man in his late teens or twenties in good health.

Only one count was recorded for this clone. V is TRBV19 and J is TRBJ2-7; 7 positions agree with TRBD1. This CDR3 has 15 amino acids. Trimming at V came to 5 bases and at J to 0 bases, leaving 7 bases not matched to a gene. Germline V gene data show CDR1 as LNHDA and CDR2 as SQIVND (reference sequence). CDR3 in DNA: TGTGCCAGTAGTGTCGCAGGGGGAAACTCCTACGAGCAGTACTTC. Translated, it gives CASSVAGGNSYEQYF. Using reference TRBV19 and TRBJ2-7 for the parts outside the CDR3, the full variable domain is DGGITQSPKYLFRKEGQNVTLSCEQNLNHDAMYWYRQDPGQGLRLIYYSQIVNDFQKGDIAEGYSVSREKKESFPLTVTSAQKNPTAFYLCASSVAGGNSYEQYFGPGTRLTVT.

Ten or more counts support this clone. The chain carries TRBV5-4 and TRBJ2-5, with 7 positions matching TRBD1. The CDR3 totals 14 residues. The V segment lost 3 bases and the J segment 1 base; nucleotides outside the gene matches: 3. Germline CDR1 is SGHNT and CDR2 is YYREEE (reference sequence). CDR3 in amino acids: CASSSTGVQETQYF. DNA for the CDR3: TGTGCCAGCAGCTCCACAGGGGTCCAAGAGACCCAGTACTTC.

The chain employs TRBV2 and TRBJ2-2; TRBD1 is a possible D gene (6 bases). CDR1 is SNHLY, CDR2 FYNNEI, per germline. This CDR3 is 13 amino acids long. V dropped 8 bases and J dropped 3 bases, with 10 bases sitting between them. In DNA form, the CDR3 reads TGTGCCAGCCAGGGACAAGACACCGGGGAGCTGTTTTTT. It specifies CASQGQDTGELFF.

This chain links TRBV5-4 with TRBJ2-1; TRBD2 aligns across 8 bases. Losses at the gene ends were 4 bases for V and 3 bases for J; bases not matched to a gene: 6. In germline, CDR1 is SGHNT, CDR2 YYREEE (reference sequence). The CDR3 runs 15 residues. DNA for the CDR3: TGTGCCAGCAGCACCAGCGGGAGCTTCTACAATGAGCAGTTCTTC. Translated, it gives CASSTSGSFYNEQFF. The whole variable domain, remainder taken from reference TRBV5-4 and TRBJ2-1, is ETGVTQSPTHLIKTRGQQVTLRCSSQSGHNTVSWYQQALGQGPQFIFQYYREEENGRGNFPPRFSGLQFPNYSSELNVNALELDDSALYLCASSTSGSFYNEQFFGPGTRLTVL.

Only a few counts were recorded for this clone. Other DNA sequences of this sample code for an identical CDR3. The chain carries TRBV19 and TRBJ1-5; D is ambiguous. The CDR3 is made up of 12 amino acids. CDR1 is LNHDA and CDR2 is SQIVND in the germline V gene (reference sequence). V was pared by 1 base and J by 4 bases, with 2 bases between. The DNA for the CDR3 is TGTGCCAGTAGTATAGTGAATCAGCCCCAGCATTTT. It translates to CASSIVNQPQHF. Supplemented by reference TRBV19 and TRBJ1-5, the full variable domain reads DGGITQSPKYLFRKEGQNVTLSCEQNLNHDAMYWYRQDPGQGLRLIYYSQIVNDFQKGDIAEGYSVSREKKESFPLTVTSAQKNPTAFYLCASSIVNQPQHFGDGTRLSIL.

Comments on this clone: A read error may be the cause here, since a much bigger clone is one base away. Here the CDR3 reads CASSFGNTEAFF. The CDR3 bases are TGTGCCAGCAGTTTCGGGAACACTGAAGCTTTCTTT. The chain has TRBV6-1 and TRBJ1-1; unclear D gene. CDR1 and CDR2 from the germline V gene are MNHNS and SASEGT. This CDR3 is 12 amino acids long. V was clipped by 5 bases and J by 1 base, with 5 bases between them.

The genes are TRBV18 and TRBJ2-5; the D gene could be TRBD1 or TRBD2 (5 bases each). Germline CDR1 KGHSH, CDR2 LQKENI. The CDR3 is made up of 18 amino acids. Between the trimmed V and J ends, which lost 0 bases and 2 bases, there was a span of 19 bases. DNA of the CDR3: TGTGCCAGCTCACCACCGATCGGGACGGCTACCCCGCAAGAGACCCAGTACTTC. It codes for CASSPPIGTATPQETQYF.

As concerns this clone: This likely stems from a read error, as it lies one base from a far larger clone. The chain uses TRBV28 and TRBJ2-1; 10 nucleotides line up with TRBD1. V dropped 5 bases and J dropped 5; count of bases not matched to a gene: 6. The germline V gene has CDR1 MDHEN and CDR2 SYDVKM. CDR3 length: 15 residues. DNA for the CDR3: TGTGCCAGCAGTCCCCGGGACAGGGGAAACAATGAGCAGTTCTTC. Its translation is CASSPRDRGNNEQFF.

The V call is TRBV28, the J call TRBJ2-6; possible D gene TRBD2, 6 bases. Germline V CDR1 and CDR2: MDHEN, SYDVKM. V dropped 6 bases and J dropped 1 base, with 10 bases sitting between them. The CDR3 runs 15 residues. This CDR3 reads CASREGNSGANVLTF. The CDR3 nucleotides are TGTGCCAGCAGGGAGGGTAATTCTGGGGCCAACGTCCTGACTTTC.

This clone appeared a few times. The chain recombines TRBV11-2 with TRBJ2-5; possible D gene TRBD1, 5 bases. The ends were cut back, 5 bases at V and 3 bases at J, with 13 bases in the middle. In germline, CDR1 is SGHAT, CDR2 FQNNGV. The length of the CDR3 is 14 residues. CDR3 protein: CASSPLSREETQYF. CDR3 DNA: TGTGCCAGCAGCCCCCTGTCCAGGGAAGAGACCCAGTACTTC. Supplemented by reference TRBV11-2 and TRBJ2-5, the full variable domain reads EAGVAQSPRYKIIEKRQSVAFWCNPISGHATLYWYQQILGQGPKLLIQFQNNGVVDDSQLPKDRFSAERLKGVDSTLKIQPAKLEDSAVYLCASSPLSREETQYFGPGTRLLVL.

This clone showed up just a few times. The chain carries TRBV6-1 and TRBJ2-1, with 8 nucleotides matching TRBD2. J gave up 0 bases and V 6 bases, and 4 bases lay outside the gene matches. This CDR3 spans 15 amino acids. In germline, CDR1 is MNHNS, CDR2 SASEGT. CDR3 DNA sequence: TGTGCCAGCAGGGTAGCGGGGAGCTCCTACAATGAGCAGTTCTTC. This codes for CASRVAGSSYNEQFF.

This clone was counted a single time. The gene calls are TRBV6-5 and TRBJ2-5; the D call may be TRBD1 or TRBD2 (6 bases each). The V end was cut by 7 bases, the J end by 5 bases, with 17 bases between. The germline gives CDR1 MNHEY, CDR2 SVGAGI. This CDR3 is built from 14 residues. DNA for the CDR3: TGTGCCAGCACCAGCGACACAGGGAGGGAGACCCAGTACTTC. As protein: CASTSDTGRETQYF.

Remarks on this clone: The same CDR3 arises from other DNA sequences in this sample as well. The chain carries TRBV5-1 and TRBJ2-1; 7 bases are a match to TRBD1. Germline V CDR1 and CDR2: SGHRS, YFSETQ. The trim removed 0 bases at V and 5 bases at J, leaving 5 bases unmatched. CDR3 length equals 15 residues. Here the CDR3 reads CASSLGQGPHNEQFF. CDR3 bases: TGCGCCAGCAGCTTGGGACAGGGCCCTCACAATGAGCAGTTCTTC.

Details on this clone: The sample carries other DNA sequences with the same CDR3. CDR3 DNA sequence: TGTGCCAGTAGTATCGGGACGGCTGGAAACACCATATATTTT. Its protein is CASSIGTAGNTIYF. The rearrangement links TRBV19 to TRBJ1-3; D may be TRBD1 (5 bases). Trimming removed 3 bases from V and 2 bases from J, with 8 bases in between. Per the germline V gene, CDR1 is LNHDA and CDR2 is SQIVND (reference sequence). The CDR3 runs 14 residues.

This clone came up many times. The CDR3 DNA sequence: TGTGCCAGCAGACTAGTAACAACGGTTGGAGAGCAGTTCTTC. Its protein is CASRLVTTVGEQFF. V and J are TRBV11-2 and TRBJ2-1; possible D gene TRBD2, 5 bases. Trimming took off 6 bases at V and 10 bases at J, with 19 bases between the two ends. There are 14 residues in the CDR3. Germline assignment: CDR1 SGHAT and CDR2 FQNNGV.

The rearrangement uses TRBV2 and TRBJ2-2; 9 bases align to TRBD1. Germline lookup yields CDR1 SNHLY and CDR2 FYNNEI. J gave up 2 bases and V 6 bases, and 4 bases lay outside the gene matches. The CDR3 runs to 15 residues. The chain's CDR3 is CASSSGQGNTGELFF. The CDR3 nucleotides read TGTGCCAGCAGCTCGGGACAGGGAAACACCGGGGAGCTGTTTTTT.

V and J are TRBV7-9 and TRBJ2-6, with 10 bases lining up with TRBD1. The V gene end was trimmed by 5 bases and the J gene end by 4 bases; junction bases not matched to a gene: 5. Germline V gene data show CDR1 as SEHNR and CDR2 as FQNEAQ (reference sequence). CDR3 size: 16 residues. CDR3 sequence: CASSAGTGAGANVLTF. CDR3 nucleotide sequence: TGTGCCAGCAGCGCAGGGACAGGGGCCGGGGCCAACGTCCTGACTTTC.

The chain carries TRBV6-1 and TRBJ1-1; D is undetermined. Trimming left V 5 bases short and J 1 base short, with 8 bases between. The germline CDR1 and CDR2 sequences are MNHNS and SASEGT. The CDR3 is 13 residues long. CDR3 loop: CASSQTRNTEAFF. CDR3 DNA: TGTGCCAGCAGTCAGACAAGGAACACTGAAGCTTTCTTT.

This chain links TRBV5-1 with TRBJ2-5; 10 bases fit TRBD2. The CDR3 is made up of 14 amino acids. The V and J ends lost 1 base and 9 bases, in that order; junction bases with no gene match: 6. Looked up from germline, CDR1 is SGHRS and CDR2 is YFSETQ. The CDR3 DNA is TGCGCCAGCAGCTTGCGGAGCGGGGGGGATGCCCAGTACTTC. This translates into CASSLRSGGDAQYF.

The chain is built from TRBV28 and TRBJ1-2, with D maybe TRBD1 (5 bases). V was pared by 7 bases and J by 5 bases, with 17 bases between. The CDR3 is 14 amino acids. Looked up from germline, CDR1 is MDHEN and CDR2 is SYDVKM. The CDR3 DNA is TGTGCCAGCACCTTGGGGGACCTCCGGTATGGCTACACCTTC. It translates to CASTLGDLRYGYTF.

The rearrangement links TRBV6-1 to TRBJ2-5; D is unresolved. CDR1 and CDR2 (germline): MNHNS, SASEGT. The CDR3 has 14 residues. The ends were cut back, 2 bases at V and 2 bases at J, with 9 bases in the middle. CDR3 bases: TGTGCCAGCAGTGAAACTACAGCTCAAGAGACCCAGTACTTC. Residues: CASSETTAQETQYF.

The chain couples TRBV11-2 to TRBJ1-1; 7 positions agree with TRBD1. Germline CDR1 and CDR2: SGHAT and FQNNGV. There are 15 residues in the CDR3. V was pared by 4 bases and J by 3 bases, with 8 bases of the junction left unmatched. The CDR3: CASSSSDTGDTEAFF. CDR3 in DNA: TGTGCCAGCAGCTCATCCGATACAGGGGACACTGAAGCTTTCTTT.

In this sample, this clone turned up once. CDR3: CATLPGGAGANVLTF. The CDR3 nucleotides are TGTGCCACCCTCCCGGGGGGCGCGGGGGCCAACGTCCTGACTTTC. The chain carries TRBV15 and TRBJ2-6, with a possible D match to TRBD2 (7 bases). Germline V gene lookup returns CDR1 LNHNV and CDR2 YYDKDF (reference sequence). CDR3 length: 15 amino acids. V was pared by 8 bases and J by 4 bases, with 15 bases between.

This clone appeared a single time. This chain connects TRBV7-2 to TRBJ2-1, with TRBD2 identical over 7 bases. Germline-derived CDR1 and CDR2 are SGHTA and FQGNSA. The CDR3 is 15 amino acids. Germline trimming cut 5 bases from V and 12 bases from J; bases unmatched to any gene: 16. As DNA, the CDR3 is TGTGCCAGCAGCGCCTCTAGACGCGGGAGTCTTCCGCAGTTCTTC. Protein product: CASSASRRGSLPQFF.

V usage is TRBV11-2 and J usage is TRBJ2-7; the match to TRBD2 covers 7 bases. This CDR3 is built from 15 residues. The germline V gene encodes CDR1 SGHAT and CDR2 FQNNGV. The J segment lost 1 base and the V segment lost 0 bases, leaving 3 bases of the junction unmatched. The CDR3: CASSLDREVSYEQYF. CDR3 DNA sequence: TGTGCCAGCAGCTTAGATCGGGAGGTATCCTACGAGCAGTACTTC.

The chain combines TRBV2 with TRBJ2-7; 8 nucleotides agree with TRBD1. The germline V gene encodes CDR1 SNHLY and CDR2 FYNNEI. Unmatched junction bases numbered 7, after V lost 3 bases and J lost 6 bases. The CDR3 totals 14 residues. In DNA form, the CDR3 reads TGTGCCAGCAGTGAGGAGGACAGGGACAGCGAGCAGTACTTC. This codes for CASSEEDRDSEQYF. The full variable domain, rest sourced from reference TRBV2 and TRBJ2-7, is EPEVTQTPSHQVTQMGQEVILRCVPISNHLYFYWYRQILGQKVEFLVSFYNNEISEKSEIFDDQFSVERPDGSNFTLKIRSTKLEDSAMYFCASSEEDRDSEQYFGPGTRLTVT.

The chain carries TRBV2 and TRBJ2-7, with D unclear. This CDR3 has 14 amino acids. Germline V gene sequence: CDR1 SNHLY, CDR2 FYNNEI. The V end lost 9 bases, the J end lost 0 bases, and 15 bases lay between the germline ends. CDR3 residues: CARGSPRSSYEQYF. CDR3 nucleotides: TGTGCCAGGGGGTCCCCCCGGAGCTCCTACGAGCAGTACTTC. Supplemented by reference TRBV2 and TRBJ2-7, the full variable domain reads EPEVTQTPSHQVTQMGQEVILRCVPISNHLYFYWYRQILGQKVEFLVSFYNNEISEKSEIFDDQFSVERPDGSNFTLKIRSTKLEDSAMYFCARGSPRSSYEQYFGPGTRLTVT.

This clone has more than one count but fewer than ten. The genes are TRBV9 and TRBJ2-3; D is undetermined. Germline CDR1 SGDLS, CDR2 YYNGEE. Trimming stripped 3 bases from V and 2 bases from J, with 13 bases between. This CDR3 is 15 amino acids long. The CDR3 nucleotides read TGTGCCAGCAGCGCCCTTATGTCCCCCACAGATACGCAGTATTTT. Amino acids: CASSALMSPTDTQYF.

The chain employs TRBV6-1 and TRBJ2-3, with D possibly being TRBD1 (5 bases). The V gene lost 2 bases and the J gene lost 0 bases, with 9 bases spanning the gap. CDR3 length: 15 amino acids. The germline CDR1 and CDR2 sequences are MNHNS and SASEGT. The CDR3 nucleotides read TGTGCCAGCAGTGAACGACAGCGTAGCACAGATACGCAGTATTTT. It yields the protein CASSERQRSTDTQYF.

As for this clone: A far larger clone differs by one base, so this is likely a read error. Other DNA sequences in this sample translate to the same CDR3. The gene calls are TRBV7-9 and TRBJ1-2; the D is unclear. The CDR3 has 12 amino acids. CDR1 and CDR2 (germline): SEHNR, FQNEAQ (reference sequence). The ends were cut back, 3 bases at V and 3 bases at J, with 5 bases in the middle. The CDR3 region is CASSLTDYGYTF. The DNA for the CDR3 is TGTGCCAGCAGCTTGACCGACTATGGCTACACCTTC.

The chain employs TRBV12-5 and TRBJ1-5, with D unresolved. The length of the CDR3 is 12 residues. V was cut by 5 bases and J by 3 bases, with 5 bases left in between. The germline CDR1 and CDR2 sequences are LGHNT and FRNRAP. The DNA for the CDR3 is TGTGCTAGTGGTACACTCAATCAGCCCCAGCATTTT. This sequence encodes CASGTLNQPQHF.

This chain connects TRBV2 to TRBJ2-2, with D unclear. There are 15 residues in the CDR3. Trimming removed 0 bases at V and 6 bases at J, with 11 bases between. Germline V gives CDR1 SNHLY, CDR2 FYNNEI. CDR3 protein: CASSEAPPSAGELFF. Written as DNA, the CDR3 is TGTGCCAGCAGTGAAGCTCCCCCCTCGGCCGGGGAGCTGTTTTTT.